A single sample gave rise to the 20 T cell receptor beta chains below, sequenced in a study of post-analysis software for immune sequencing data. Study observations and caveats: Among a few TRBV segments more frequent in patients than controls were TRBV5-6, TRBV5-1 and TRBV20-1.

These receptors lack a known antigen. Unique molecular identifiers were built into the TCR beta cDNA libraries. TCRdb analysed the PCR reads with MiXCR anew, one entry per CDR3 protein. The table records 750,000 to 900,000 distinct CDR3 sequences, approximately 44% of them present only once. Sequencing input: blood. These receptors were taken from a girl between 10 and 17 years old with multiple sclerosis.

The V and J genes are TRBV4-3 and TRBJ2-1; D is possibly TRBD2 (5 bases). CDR3 length equals 13 residues. Per the germline V gene, CDR1 is LGHNA and CDR2 is YSLEER. V was clipped by 2 bases and J by 5 bases, with 7 bases between them. The CDR3 DNA sequence: TGCGCCAGCAGCCAACCCGGGGACAATGAGCAGTTCTTC. It codes for CASSQPGDNEQFF.

The sample holds a few counts of this clonotype. The V and J genes are TRBV7-6 and TRBJ1-5, with a possible D match to TRBD1 (5 bases). CDR1 and CDR2 from the germline V gene are SGHVS and FNYEAQ. This CDR3 is 15 amino acids long. The ends were cut back, 1 base at V and 6 bases at J, with 13 bases in the middle. The CDR3 DNA follows: TGTGCCAGCAGCTTAGACTCAGGGAGTGGTCAGCCCCAGCATTTT. Translation: CASSLDSGSGQPQHF.

This clonotype has only a few counts. The rearrangement uses TRBV20-1 and TRBJ2-6; TRBD1 agrees at 8 bases. The CDR3 sequence is 16 residues long. V lost 6 bases to trimming and J lost 0 bases; unmatched junction nucleotides: 7. Germline CDR1 and CDR2: DFQATT and SNEGSKA (reference sequence). The CDR3: CSASGTGVSGANVLTF. DNA of the CDR3: TGCAGTGCATCCGGGACAGGAGTCTCTGGGGCCAACGTCCTGACTTTC.

J is TRBJ2-6 and V is TRBV9; D uncertain. This CDR3 is built from 14 residues. CDR1 is SGDLS, CDR2 YYNGEE, per germline. V was cut by 7 bases and J by 0 bases, with 8 bases left in between. The CDR3 nucleotides are TGTGCCAGCGAGATGGGCTCTGGGGCCAACGTCCTGACTTTC. Translating gives CASEMGSGANVLTF.

The sample holds a few counts of this clonotype. The chain uses TRBV7-8 and TRBJ2-3; weak D call: TRBD1 (6 bases). The CDR3 covers 14 residues. V shed 5 bases and J shed 2 bases, with 11 bases lying between them. CDR1 is SGHVS and CDR2 is FQNEAQ in the germline V gene. CDR3 loop: CASSPRDNTDTQYF. CDR3 sequence (DNA): TGTGCCAGCAGCCCTCGGGACAACACAGATACGCAGTATTTT.

The chain recombines TRBV20-1 with TRBJ2-1; possibly TRBD2 for D (5 bases). Germline CDR1 is DFQATT and CDR2 is SNEGSKA (reference sequence). This CDR3 is built from 15 residues. The CDR3 DNA reads TGCAGCGGGGAAATCGACGCGAGCTCCTACAATGAGCAGTTCTTC. Translating gives CSGEIDASSYNEQFF.

The chain carries TRBV20-1 and TRBJ2-3, with TRBD2 matching over 12 bases. Germline V gene sequence: CDR1 DFQATT, CDR2 SNEGSKA (reference sequence). V shed 2 bases, J shed 1 base, and the junction held 16 bases outside the gene matches. The CDR3 totals 20 residues. The CDR3 DNA sequence: TGCAGTGCTAGACCGGAAAGGGCTAGCGGGAGGGGTTTCGGCACAGATACGCAGTATTTT. Its translation: CSARPERASGRGFGTDTQYF.

The rearrangement uses TRBV4-2 and TRBJ2-1; 9 positions agree with TRBD2. The length of the CDR3 is 16 residues. V was clipped by 1 base and J by 9 bases; unmatched bases: 10. Germline V gives CDR1 LGHNA, CDR2 YNFKEQ. CDR3 sequence: CASSQGLAEAGGEQFF. The CDR3 DNA is TGTGCCAGCAGCCAAGGACTAGCGGAGGCCGGGGGTGAGCAGTTCTTC.

The rearrangement uses TRBV20-1 and TRBJ2-1; D perhaps matches TRBD2 (6 bases). The germline CDR1 and CDR2 sequences are DFQATT and SNEGSKA (reference sequence). The CDR3 has 13 amino acids. The V and J ends lost 3 bases and 5 bases respectively, with 11 bases between them. The CDR3 is CSASSGRNNEQFF. CDR3 sequence (DNA): TGCAGTGCTAGTAGCGGCCGTAACAATGAGCAGTTCTTC.

A single count supports this clonotype. The junction does not match germline at one end; this may be a read error. V is TRBV28 and J is TRBJ2-4, with D perhaps TRBD1 or TRBD2 (5 bases each). The DNA matches TRBJ2-7 better at its end, which makes the J call doubtful. The CDR3 is 12 residues long. The germline V gene has CDR1 MDHEN and CDR2 SYDVKM. The CDR3 nucleotides are TGTGCCAGCAGGAGGGGCTCCCACGAGCAGTACTTC. This codes for CASRRGSHEQYF.

This clonotype was observed a few times. The V gene is TRBV4-1, the J gene TRBJ2-2; maybe TRBD1 (6 bases). The germline V and J ends were trimmed by 1 base and 2 bases, with 11 bases remaining between them. CDR1 and CDR2 (germline): MGHRA, YSYEKL. The CDR3 has 16 residues. The CDR3 here is CASSQARDTNTGELFF. The CDR3 DNA sequence: TGCGCCAGCAGCCAAGCCCGGGACACAAACACCGGGGAGCTGTTTTTT.

This clonotype has more than one count but fewer than ten. The rearrangement links TRBV15 to TRBJ1-5, with 9 bases lining up with TRBD1. CDR1 and CDR2 from the germline V gene are LNHNV and YYDKDF (reference sequence). The junction had 5 bases not matched to a gene; V was cut back by 5 bases and J by 6 bases. The CDR3 loop spans 14 amino acids. CDR3 amino acids: CATSPDRGSQPQHF. For the CDR3, the DNA is TGTGCCACCAGCCCTGACAGGGGGAGTCAGCCCCAGCATTTT.

The J gene is TRBJ2-1, the V gene TRBV6-1; D tentatively reads TRBD1 or TRBD2 (5 bases each). The CDR3 is made up of 16 amino acids. Trimming took 4 bases from V and 0 from J, leaving 13 bases between them. In germline, CDR1 is MNHNS, CDR2 SASEGT. DNA of the CDR3: TGTGCCAGCAGTGCGGAGCCAGGGAGCTCCTACAATGAGCAGTTCTTC. Protein sequence: CASSAEPGSSYNEQFF.

The chain uses TRBV5-5 and TRBJ2-4, with D uncertain. The J call may be mistaken, given a closer DNA end match to TRBJ2-7. This CDR3 is built from 13 residues. The germline CDR1 and CDR2 sequences are SGHKS and YYEKEE (reference sequence). The CDR3 nucleotides read TGTGCCAGTCGGGTCGGGCCCCCCTACGAGCAGTACTTC. Amino acids: CASRVGPPYEQYF.

The chain is built from TRBV12-3 or TRBV12-4 and TRBJ2-3; tentatively, D is TRBD2 (6 bases). The CDR3 sequence is 15 residues long. Trimming left V 2 bases short and J 3 bases short, with 12 bases between. The CDR3 DNA reads TGTGCCAGCAGTTTATCCGGGAGCCGAACAGATACGCAGTATTTT. Translated: CASSLSGSRTDTQYF.

The genes are TRBV15 and TRBJ2-1; possibly TRBD1 for D (6 bases). V gave up 5 bases and J gave up 4 bases, with 9 bases separating them. Germline lookup yields CDR1 LNHNV and CDR2 YYDKDF (reference sequence). This CDR3 spans 13 amino acids. CDR3 loop: CATSGDRYNEQFF. The CDR3 DNA reads TGTGCCACCAGCGGTGACAGGTACAATGAGCAGTTCTTC.

In this sample, this clonotype turned up a few times. The chain links TRBV10-3 to TRBJ1-6; TRBD1 might be the D (5 bases). This CDR3 spans 17 amino acids. V lost 6 bases to trimming and J lost 7 bases, with 22 bases between them. Germline CDR1 is ENHRY and CDR2 is SYGVKD. DNA for the CDR3: TGTGCCATCAGAACGGACACCACCAACTCTCCGAATTCACCCCTCCACTTT. Translating gives CAIRTDTTNSPNSPLHF.

The V call is TRBV20-1, the J call TRBJ2-3; possible D gene TRBD2, 6 bases. Germline V gene data show CDR1 as DFQATT and CDR2 as SNEGSKA (reference sequence). The CDR3 has 15 residues. Trimming took 3 bases from V and 6 from J, leaving 19 bases between them. The CDR3 loop is CSASALTGVTDTQYF. CDR3 bases: TGCAGTGCTAGTGCTTTGACGGGAGTGACGGATACGCAGTATTTT.

This clonotype has a handful of counts. The V call is TRBV20-1, the J call TRBJ1-2, with D perhaps matching TRBD1 (5 bases). CDR1 DFQATT and CDR2 SNEGSKA come from the germline V gene (reference sequence). Trimming took 4 bases from V and 3 from J, leaving 21 bases between them. The CDR3 has 16 amino acids. The CDR3, as DNA: TGCAGTGCTATCGCTGTAGGCGGGGGATCGGACTATGGCTACACCTTC. This codes for CSAIAVGGGSDYGYTF.

This chain connects TRBV4-1 to TRBJ2-7, with D maybe TRBD2 (6 bases). Germline V CDR1 and CDR2: MGHRA, YSYEKL. The germline V and J ends were trimmed by 0 bases and 5 bases, with 14 bases remaining between them. The CDR3 consists of 15 residues. DNA of the CDR3: TGCGCCAGCAGCCAAGAGGGGGGACTCCGCAACGAGCAGTACTTC. It yields the protein CASSQEGGLRNEQYF.